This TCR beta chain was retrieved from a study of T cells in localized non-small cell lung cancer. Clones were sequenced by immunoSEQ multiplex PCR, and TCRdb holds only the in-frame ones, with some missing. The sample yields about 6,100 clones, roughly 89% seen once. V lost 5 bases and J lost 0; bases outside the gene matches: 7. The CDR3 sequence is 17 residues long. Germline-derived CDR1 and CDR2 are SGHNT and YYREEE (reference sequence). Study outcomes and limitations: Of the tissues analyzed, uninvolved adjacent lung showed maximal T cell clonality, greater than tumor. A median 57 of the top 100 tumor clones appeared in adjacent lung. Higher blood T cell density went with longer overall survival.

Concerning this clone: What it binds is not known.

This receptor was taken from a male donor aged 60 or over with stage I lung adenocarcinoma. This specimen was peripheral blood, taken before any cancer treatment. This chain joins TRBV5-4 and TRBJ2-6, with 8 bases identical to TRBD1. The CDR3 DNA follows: TGTGCCAGCAGGGACGGACAGGGTCTCTCTGGGGCCAACGTCCTGACTTTC. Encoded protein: CASRDGQGLSGANVLTF.